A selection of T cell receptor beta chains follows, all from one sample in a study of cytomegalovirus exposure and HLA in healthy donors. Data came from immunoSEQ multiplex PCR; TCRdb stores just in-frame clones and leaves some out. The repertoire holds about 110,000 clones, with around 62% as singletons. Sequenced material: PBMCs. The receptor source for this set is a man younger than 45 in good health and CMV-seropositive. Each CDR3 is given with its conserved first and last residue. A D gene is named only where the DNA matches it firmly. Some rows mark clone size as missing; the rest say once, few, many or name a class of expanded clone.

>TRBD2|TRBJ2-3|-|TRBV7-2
TGTGCCAGCAGACCTAGCGGGGGGAGCACAGATACGCAGTATTTT
CASRPSGGSTDTQYF
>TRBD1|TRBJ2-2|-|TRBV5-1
TGCGCCAGCAGCTTCGGGACAGGGGGGACCGGGGAGCTGTTTTTT
CASSFGTGGTGELFF
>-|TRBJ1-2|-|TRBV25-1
TGTGCCAGCAGTTGGGGCGGGGGACTATATGGCTACACCTTC
CASSWGGGLYGYTF
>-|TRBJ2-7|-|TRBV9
TGTGCCAGCAGCACAGGGGGGGGCGAGCAGTACTTC
CASSTGGGEQYF
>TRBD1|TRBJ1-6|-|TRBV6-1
TGTGCCAGCAACTTCGAGGACAGGGCTAATTCACCCCTCCACTTT
CASNFEDRANSPLHF
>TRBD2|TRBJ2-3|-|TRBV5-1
TGCGCCAGCAGTCGGGCTAGCGGACGCACAGATACGCAGTATTTT
CASSRASGRTDTQYF
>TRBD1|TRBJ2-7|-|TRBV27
TGTGCCAGCAGCAATAACTGGGGACAGGACGAGCAGTACTTC
CASSNNWGQDEQYF
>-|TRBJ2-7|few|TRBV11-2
TGTGCCAGCAGCTTTCTCCGGGGCTCCTACGAGCAGTACTTC
CASSFLRGSYEQYF
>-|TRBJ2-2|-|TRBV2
TGTGCCAGCAGTGAAGGCGGATACGGGGAGCTGTTTTTT
CASSEGGYGELFF
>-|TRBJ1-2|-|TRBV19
TGTGCCAGTAGTATATACCTATCCCCGAGCTATGGCTACACCTTC
CASSIYLSPSYGYTF
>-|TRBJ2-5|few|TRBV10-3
TGTGCCATCAGTGAGTCTGAGCTAGCGTCTGATAAAGAGACCCAGTACTTC
CAISESELASDKETQYF
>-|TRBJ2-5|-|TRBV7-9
TGTGCCAGCAGCGGCGGGACTCAAGAGACCCAGTACTTC
CASSGGTQETQYF
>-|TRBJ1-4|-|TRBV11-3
TGTGCCAGCAGCTGGGGGCTCGGCGCGCTCACAACTAATGAAAAACTGTTTTTT
CASSWGLGALTTNEKLFF
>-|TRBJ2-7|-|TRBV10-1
TGCGCCAGCAGTGACAGGCGCCCGGGGGAGCAGTACTTC
CASSDRRPGEQYF
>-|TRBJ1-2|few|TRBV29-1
TGCAGCGTTGGCCACGGGAAAGCCTATGGCTACACCTTC
CSVGHGKAYGYTF
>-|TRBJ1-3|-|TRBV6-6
TGTGCCAGCAGTTTCAGGACCCGAGGGACCATATATTTT
CASSFRTRGTIYF
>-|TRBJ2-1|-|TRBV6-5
TGTGCCAGCCCCATGGGAGTCAATGAGCAGTTCTTC
CASPMGVNEQFF
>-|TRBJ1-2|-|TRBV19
TGTGCCAGTAGTATCGACGGGAATTATGGCTACACCTTC
CASSIDGNYGYTF
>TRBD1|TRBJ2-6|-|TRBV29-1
TGCAGCGTGCTAGGGACAGGGGGTCCTGGGGCCAACGTCCTGACTTTC
CSVLGTGGPGANVLTF
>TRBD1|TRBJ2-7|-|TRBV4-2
TGTGCCAGCAGCCAGACTAAAGGACAGGGTAACTACGAGCAGTACTTC
CASSQTKGQGNYEQYF
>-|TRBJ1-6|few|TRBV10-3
TGTGCCATCGCTGGCCCCGGGGATTCACCCCTCCACTTT
CAIAGPGDSPLHF
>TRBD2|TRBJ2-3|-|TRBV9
TGTGCCAGCAGCGTAGACGCGGGGGGGGGAGATACGCAGTATTTT
CASSVDAGGGDTQYF
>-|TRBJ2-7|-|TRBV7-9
TGTGCCAGCAGCTTAGGACCAAGGGGAGAGCAGTACTTC
CASSLGPRGEQYF
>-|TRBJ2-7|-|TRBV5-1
TGCGCCAGCAGCACCGGTACGATGGTTTGGTCCTACGAGCAGTACTTC
CASSTGTMVWSYEQYF
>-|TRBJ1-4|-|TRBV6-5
TGTGCCAGCAGTCGGGGGGAATTTGAAAAACTGTTTTTT
CASSRGEFEKLFF
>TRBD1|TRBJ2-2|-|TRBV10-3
TGTGCCTCGCAGGGGGATGACACCGGGGAGCTGTTTTTT
CASQGDDTGELFF
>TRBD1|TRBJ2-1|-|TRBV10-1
TGCGCCAGCAGTGGGGACAGGGGGTTAACTGAGCAGTTCTTC
CASSGDRGLTEQFF
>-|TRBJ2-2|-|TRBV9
TGTGCCAGCAGCGGCCTGTTGGGACAGAACACCGGGGAGCTGTTTTTT
CASSGLLGQNTGELFF
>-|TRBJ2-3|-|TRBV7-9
TGTGCCAGCAGCTCCCTTATGACTTTGACAGACTCTAGCACAGATACGCAGTATTTT
CASSSLMTLTDSSTDTQYF
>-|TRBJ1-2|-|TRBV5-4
TGTGCCAGCAGCAAGGACGGGATAGGCTACACCTTC
CASSKDGIGYTF
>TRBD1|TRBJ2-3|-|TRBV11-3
TGTGCCAGCAGCTCCGGGACAGGGGAGGCAGATACGCAGTATTTT
CASSSGTGEADTQYF
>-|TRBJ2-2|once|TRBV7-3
TGTGCCAGCAGCCGCGGGGTCAACACCGGGGAGCTGTTTTTT
CASSRGVNTGELFF
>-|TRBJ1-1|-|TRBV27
TGTGCCAGCTGTACAGGGTCGGGGACTGAAGCTTTCTTT
CASCTGSGTEAFF
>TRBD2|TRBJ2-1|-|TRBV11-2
TGTGCCAGCAGCTTGGGGGCTAGCGGGGTCTATGAGCAGTTCTTC
CASSLGASGVYEQFF
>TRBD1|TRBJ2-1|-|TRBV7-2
TGTGCCAGCAGCTCCGGACAGGGTCTGAGAGATGAGCAGTTCTTC
CASSSGQGLRDEQFF
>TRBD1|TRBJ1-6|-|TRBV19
TGTGCCAGTAGTGACCGACAGGGCGGTAATTCACCCCTCCACTTT
CASSDRQGGNSPLHF
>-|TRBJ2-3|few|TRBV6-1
TGTGCCAGCAGTGAAGGACTAGTCCCAGATACGCAGTATTTT
CASSEGLVPDTQYF
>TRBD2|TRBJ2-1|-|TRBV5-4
TGTGCCAGCAGCTTGGGAGGCGCGGGGGGATACAATGAGCAGTTCTTC
CASSLGGAGGYNEQFF
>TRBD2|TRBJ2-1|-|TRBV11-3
TGTGCCAGCAGCCCAAGTTACGGGGGGGCCTACAATGAGCAGTTCTTC
CASSPSYGGAYNEQFF
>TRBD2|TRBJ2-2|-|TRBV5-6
TGTGCCAGCAGCTCTAGCGGGGGGATGTACACCGGGGAGCTGTTTTTT
CASSSSGGMYTGELFF
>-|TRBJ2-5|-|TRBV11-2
TGTGCCAGCAGCTTAGTCTTTCAAGAGACCCAGTACTTC
CASSLVFQETQYF
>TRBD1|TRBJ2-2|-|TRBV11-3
TGTGCCAGCAGCCCAGGACAGGGAGCGAACACCGGGGAGCTGTTTTTT
CASSPGQGANTGELFF
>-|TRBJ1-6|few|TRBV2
TGTGCCAGCAGTGCGTACTCGGGGGGGAATTCACCCCTCCACTTT
CASSAYSGGNSPLHF
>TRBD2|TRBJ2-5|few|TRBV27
TGTGCCAGCAGTTTGTCCGGGGGGGACTGGGAGCAGTACTTC
CASSLSGGDWEQYF
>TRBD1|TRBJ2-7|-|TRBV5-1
TGCGCCAGCAGCCAGACAGGGTCCTACGAGCAGTACTTC
CASSQTGSYEQYF
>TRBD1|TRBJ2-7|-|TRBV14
TGTGCCAGCAGCCGTAGGGGGCCCGGGGAGCAGTACTTC
CASSRRGPGEQYF
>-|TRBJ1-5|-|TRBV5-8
TGTGCCAGCAGCTTGGGCGACAGTTATCAGCCCCAGCATTTT
CASSLGDSYQPQHF
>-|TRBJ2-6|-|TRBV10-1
TGCGCCAGCCTCCGGGTGCCTATCCTTGGGGCCAACGTCCTGACTTTC
CASLRVPILGANVLTF